Listed below are T cell receptor beta chains from one sample, sequenced in a study of CD8 T cells in ankylosing spondylitis. MiXCR, applied by TCRdb to the 5' RACE reads, yields one record per CDR3 protein. The data show about 800,000 distinct CDR3 sequences, about 10% seen once. The sample was blood, either unsorted or a sorted T cell fraction (not recorded which). These receptors came from a male donor with ankylosing spondylitis. The CDR3 runs from the conserved cysteine through the conserved F or W. The order of the fields is D gene, clone size, J gene, V gene, CDR3 protein, CDR3 DNA. D genes are given only for firm matches. Clone size is shown for a subset of rows, as once, few, many or a class of expanded clone.

>-|many|TRBJ1-1|TRBV29-1
CSVADLMNTEAFF
TGCAGCGTTGCTGACCTGATGAACACTGAAGCTTTCTTT
>-|-|TRBJ2-7|TRBV4-1
CASSQDALTLTRTRPNSYEQYF
TGCGCCAGCAGCCAAGATGCCCTCACACTAACTAGAACCCGGCCGAACTCCTACGAGCAGTACTTC
>-|-|TRBJ2-1|TRBV4-3
CASSQVVGGPREQFF
TGCGCCAGCAGCCAAGTGGTAGGGGGGCCGCGTGAGCAGTTCTTC
>-|-|TRBJ2-7|TRBV2
CASSVFQRGGGYEQYF
TGTGCCAGCAGTGTTTTTCAGCGTGGAGGGGGATACGAGCAGTACTTC
>-|many|TRBJ2-5|TRBV29-1
CSALPGGARETQYF
TGCAGCGCGCTGCCAGGGGGGGCGAGAGAGACCCAGTACTTC
>-|-|TRBJ1-1|TRBV20-1
CSARARGLSGTEAFF
TGCAGTGCTAGAGCCCGCGGACTTTCTGGGACTGAAGCTTTCTTT
>TRBD2|few|TRBJ2-2|TRBV20-1
CSARDGASGGDTGELFF
TGCAGTGCTAGAGATGGGGCTAGCGGGGGGGACACCGGGGAGCTGTTTTTT
>-|-|TRBJ1-5|TRBV6-1
CASSPFLDYSNQPQHF
TGTGCCAGCAGTCCCTTCCTCGACTATAGCAATCAGCCCCAGCATTTT
>TRBD2|many|TRBJ2-3|TRBV3-1
CASSEESTGGGADTQYF
TGTGCCAGCAGCGAAGAGTCCACCGGCGGGGGGGCAGATACGCAGTATTTT
>-|many|TRBJ2-5|TRBV7-2
CASSLTGRSETQYF
TGTGCCAGCAGCTTGACGGGACGATCGGAGACCCAGTACTTC
>-|-|TRBJ2-5|TRBV5-4
CASSLDAAGQYF
TGTGCCAGCAGCTTGGATGCCGCGGGACAGTACTTC
>-|few|TRBJ1-5|TRBV20-1
CSARATLNQPQHF
TGCAGTGCTAGGGCAACCCTCAATCAGCCCCAGCATTTT